Described below is a single T cell receptor beta chain sequence and its context. Antigen: not known. Germline-derived CDR1 and CDR2 are SEHNR and FQNEAQ (reference sequence). Trimming took off 1 base at V and 5 bases at J, with 9 bases between the two ends. The CDR3 is 14 amino acids. The sample comes from a study of shared clonotypes between healthy human individuals. Study in general: Aged 18 to 49, the donors were two women and a few men. For every donor, three CD4 naive, three CD4 memory, two CD8 naive and one CD8 memory plates were used. Study results and caveats: Sharing of clonotypes among donors was expected to vary with sequencing depth. Naive subsets, compared against memory subsets, generally had larger estimated richness values.

Here immunoSEQ multiplex PCR was the method, and the copy in TCRdb shows in-frame clones only, minus some. The repertoire holds 1,400,000 or so clones, approximately 98.5% seen once, with 0.36% in the top ten. The chain combines TRBV7-9 with TRBJ2-1; D perhaps matches TRBD2 (5 bases). Input material: naive CD4+ T cells sorted from blood. Sample subset: CD45RA+ positively selected. This TCR was recovered from a man younger than 40 in good health. The CDR3 is CASSLEAAHNEQFF. For the CDR3, the DNA is TGTGCCAGCAGCTTAGAAGCGGCCCACAATGAGCAGTTCTTC.